Sequencing of this T cell receptor (beta chain) was carried out in a study of blood T cell repertoires in COVID-19. Across the whole study: Both acute and convalescent COVID-19 samples were obtained from the United States, Italy and Spain. In each case, the material was cDNA or gDNA derived from T cells, B-cell-depleted T cells, or PBMCs.

Ages ranged from roughly 18 to 100 years, with residence in about 23 US areas. Authors' processing steps: Estimated nucleated cell counts came from reference gene primer amplification. The protocol was immunoSEQ multiplex PCR, while the TCRdb copy is restricted to in-frame clones and leaves out a portion. D and trimming come from the DNA, and the V and J calls and clone size come from that table. In the table there are 150,000 to 250,000 clones, roughly 80% of which are singletons. CDR3 size: 15 residues. V was clipped by 0 bases and J by 9 bases, with 15 bases between them. CDR1 is LGHNA, CDR2 YSLEER, per germline.

The chain uses TRBV4-3 and TRBJ2-1; D may be TRBD2 (5 bases). This clonotype was sampled from a man in his forties or fifties who had recovered from COVID-19. What was sequenced was PBMCs or T cells enriched from blood (not recorded which). Written as DNA, the CDR3 is TGCGCCAGCAGCCAAGATCATATGGACTCGGGTGAGCAGTTCTTC. As protein: CASSQDHMDSGEQFF.